This TCR beta chain was observed in a study of patients with pleural tuberculosis (dated by TCRdb to between 2012 and 2015). Sequencing took place on an Illumina Genome Analyzer IIx. TCRdb passed the public sequencing reads through fastp at Q25 and MiXCR, retaining productive beta sequences. Each entry merges the rows of one CDR3 protein and shows their most common DNA and genes. This sample holds approximately 53,000 distinct CDR3 sequences; about 7.9% were observed only once. Under 20% of the sample is held by the ten biggest clonotypes. This clonotype has ten or more counts. The clone's antigen remains unknown. Nothing much larger sits one base from this clone, and base qualities are not available. CDR1 DFQATT and CDR2 SNEGSKA were looked up in the germline V gene (reference sequence). Inclusive of the bounding cysteine and phenylalanine, the CDR3 is 13 residues long. Only CDR3 DNA remains: 39 bases, in frame from the first base. The junction carries 12 bases between V and J, which are trimmed by 7 bases and 1 base respectively.

This TCR was sampled from a human donor with pleural tuberculosis. The V gene is TRBV20-1 and the J gene is TRBJ2-3; a tentative D call is TRBD2 (6 bases match). CDR3 protein: CSGGLQRTDTQYF. The sequenced DNA: TGCAGTGGGGGACTCCAACGCACAGATACGCAGTATTTT.